This T cell receptor (beta chain) was recorded in a study of T-cell reconstitution after alpha-beta-depleted transplantation in children. Findings of the study overall: Certain patients had high TCRbeta diversity at day 60, and it came from recipient T cells and thymic progenitors that survived. T-cell numbers and diversity one year post-transplant derived largely from freshly generated T cells. There were reportedly several hundred expanded graft clones from which alpha-beta T cells came about two months after transplant.

Preparation of the TCRbeta library used unique molecular identifiers. TCRdb ran MiXCR on the PCR reads and lists one entry per CDR3 protein. This sample has fewer than 500,000 distinct CDR3 sequences, with approximately 42% found just once. For this clonotype: The antigen is not known.

Sample: PBMCs, taken before TCRalphabeta/CD19-depleted stem cell transplant. This sequence originates from a girl aged 2 to 10 with aplastic anemia, due to receive a stem cell transplant.

The CDR3 region is CASSPFGRDLYEQYF. DNA of the CDR3: TGTGCCAGCTCACCATTTGGCAGGGACCTCTACGAGCAGTACTTC. This chain joins TRBV18 and TRBJ2-7; either TRBD1 or TRBD2 may fit D (5 bases each). The CDR3 is 15 residues long. Germline V gene data show CDR1 as KGHSH and CDR2 as LQKENI. V was pared by 2 bases and J by 3 bases, with 14 bases between.